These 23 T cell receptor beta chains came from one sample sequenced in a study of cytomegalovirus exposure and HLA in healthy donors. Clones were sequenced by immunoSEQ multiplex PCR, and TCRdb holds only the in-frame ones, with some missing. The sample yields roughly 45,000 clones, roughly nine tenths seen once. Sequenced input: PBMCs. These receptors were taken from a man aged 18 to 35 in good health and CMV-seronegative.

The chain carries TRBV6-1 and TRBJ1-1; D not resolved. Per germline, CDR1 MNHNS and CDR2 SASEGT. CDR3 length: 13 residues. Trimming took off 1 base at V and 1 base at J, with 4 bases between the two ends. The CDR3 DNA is TGTGCCAGCAGTGAAGACGGGAACACTGAAGCTTTCTTT. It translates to CASSEDGNTEAFF.

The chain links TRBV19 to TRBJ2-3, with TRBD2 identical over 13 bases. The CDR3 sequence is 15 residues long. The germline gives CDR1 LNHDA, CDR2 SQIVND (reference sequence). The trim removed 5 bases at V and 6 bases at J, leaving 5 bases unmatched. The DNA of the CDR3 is TGTGCCAGTAGTCGGACTAGCGGGAGTGCGGATACGCAGTATTTT. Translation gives CASSRTSGSADTQYF.

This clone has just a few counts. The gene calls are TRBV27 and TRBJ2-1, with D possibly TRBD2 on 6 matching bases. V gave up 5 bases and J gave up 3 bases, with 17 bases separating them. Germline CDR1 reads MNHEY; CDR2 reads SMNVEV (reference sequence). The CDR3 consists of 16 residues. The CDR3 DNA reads TGTGCCAGCAGTCCCACATCCGGGGGATACTACAATGAGCAGTTCTTC. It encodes CASSPTSGGYYNEQFF.

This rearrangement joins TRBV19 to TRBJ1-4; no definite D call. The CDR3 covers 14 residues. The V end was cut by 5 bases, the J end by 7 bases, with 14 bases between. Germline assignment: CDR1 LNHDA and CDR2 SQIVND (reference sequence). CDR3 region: CASSPTGRGEKLFF. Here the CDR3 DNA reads TGTGCCAGTAGTCCCACTGGGAGAGGTGAAAAACTGTTTTTT.

The CDR3 region has the DNA TGTGCCAGCAGCCAGTATAGCGTGCCAGATACGCAGTATTTT. Amino acids: CASSQYSVPDTQYF. The V gene is TRBV4-2, the J gene TRBJ2-3; possible D gene TRBD2, 5 bases. Trimming shortened V by 3 bases and J by 4 bases, and 11 bases separated the two germline ends. The V gene's germline CDR1 is LGHNA and CDR2 YNFKEQ. This CDR3 has 14 amino acids.

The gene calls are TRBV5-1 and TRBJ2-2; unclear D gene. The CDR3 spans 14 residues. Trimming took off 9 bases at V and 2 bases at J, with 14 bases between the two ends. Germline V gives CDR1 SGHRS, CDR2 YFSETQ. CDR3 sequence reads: CATATEINTGELFF. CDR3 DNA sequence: TGCGCCACCGCTACAGAAATCAACACCGGGGAGCTGTTTTTT.

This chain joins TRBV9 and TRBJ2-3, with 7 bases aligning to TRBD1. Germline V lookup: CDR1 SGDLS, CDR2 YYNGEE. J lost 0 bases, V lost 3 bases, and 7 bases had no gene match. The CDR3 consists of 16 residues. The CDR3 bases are TGTGCCAGCAGCGCCTACAGGGGAACTAGCACAGATACGCAGTATTTT. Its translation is CASSAYRGTSTDTQYF.

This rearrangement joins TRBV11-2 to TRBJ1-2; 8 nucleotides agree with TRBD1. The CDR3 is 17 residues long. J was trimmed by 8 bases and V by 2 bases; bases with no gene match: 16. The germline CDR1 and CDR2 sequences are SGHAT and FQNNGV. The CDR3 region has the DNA TGTGCCAGCAGCTTATGGGGAAGGGACAGGTCTTCTTACGGCTACACCTTC. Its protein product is CASSLWGRDRSSYGYTF.

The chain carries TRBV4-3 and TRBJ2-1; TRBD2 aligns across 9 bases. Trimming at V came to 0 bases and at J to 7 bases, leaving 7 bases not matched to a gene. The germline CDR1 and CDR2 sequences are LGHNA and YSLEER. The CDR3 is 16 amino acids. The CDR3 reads CASSQDWPSGANEQFF. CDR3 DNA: TGCGCCAGCAGCCAAGATTGGCCTAGCGGGGCGAATGAGCAGTTCTTC.

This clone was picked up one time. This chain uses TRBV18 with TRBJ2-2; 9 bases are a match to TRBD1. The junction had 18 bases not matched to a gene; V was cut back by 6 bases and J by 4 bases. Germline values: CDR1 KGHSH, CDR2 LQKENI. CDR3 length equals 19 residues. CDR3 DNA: TGTGCCAGCTCCCAATTTCCGGGACAGGGATCCGGGAGCACCGGGGAGCTGTTTTTT. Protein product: CASSQFPGQGSGSTGELFF.

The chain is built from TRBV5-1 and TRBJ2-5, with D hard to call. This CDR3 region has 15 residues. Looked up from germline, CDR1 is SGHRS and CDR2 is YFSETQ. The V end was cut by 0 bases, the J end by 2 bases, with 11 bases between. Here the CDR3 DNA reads TGCGCCAGCAGCTTGGGGGCCGCAAAACAAGAGACCCAGTACTTC. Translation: CASSLGAAKQETQYF.

The CDR3, as DNA: TGTGCCATCAGTGAGTCGCAGGGGATCAATGAAAAACTGTTTTTT. Its translation: CAISESQGINEKLFF. The chain couples TRBV10-3 to TRBJ1-4; the D gene is possibly TRBD1 (6 bases). Germline lookup yields CDR1 ENHRY and CDR2 SYGVKD. Trimming stripped 0 bases from V and 5 bases from J, with 10 bases between. The CDR3 is 15 amino acids.

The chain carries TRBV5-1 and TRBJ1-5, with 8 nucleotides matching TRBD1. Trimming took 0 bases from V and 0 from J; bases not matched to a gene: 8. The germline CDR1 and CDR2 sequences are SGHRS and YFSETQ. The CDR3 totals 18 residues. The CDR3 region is CASSLEPGGASSNQPQHF. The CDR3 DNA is TGCGCCAGCAGCTTGGAGCCAGGGGGCGCGAGTAGCAATCAGCCCCAGCATTTT.

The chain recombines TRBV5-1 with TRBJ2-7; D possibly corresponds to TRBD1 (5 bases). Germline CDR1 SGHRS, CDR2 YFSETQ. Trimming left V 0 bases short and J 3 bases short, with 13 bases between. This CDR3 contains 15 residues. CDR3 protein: CASSLGPGISYEQYF. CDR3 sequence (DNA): TGCGCCAGCAGCTTGGGTCCAGGGATTAGCTACGAGCAGTACTTC.

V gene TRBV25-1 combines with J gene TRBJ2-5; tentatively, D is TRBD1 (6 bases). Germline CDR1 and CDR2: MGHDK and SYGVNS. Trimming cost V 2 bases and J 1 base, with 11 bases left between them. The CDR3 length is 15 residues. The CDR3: CASSEEGTRQETQYF. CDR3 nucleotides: TGTGCCAGCAGTGAAGAAGGGACACGCCAAGAGACCCAGTACTTC.

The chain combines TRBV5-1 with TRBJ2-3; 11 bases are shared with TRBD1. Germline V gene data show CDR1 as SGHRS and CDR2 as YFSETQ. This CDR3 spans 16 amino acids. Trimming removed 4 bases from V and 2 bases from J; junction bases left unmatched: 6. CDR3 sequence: CASSQGTGGNTDTQYF. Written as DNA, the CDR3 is TGCGCCAGCAGCCAGGGGACAGGGGGGAACACAGATACGCAGTATTTT.

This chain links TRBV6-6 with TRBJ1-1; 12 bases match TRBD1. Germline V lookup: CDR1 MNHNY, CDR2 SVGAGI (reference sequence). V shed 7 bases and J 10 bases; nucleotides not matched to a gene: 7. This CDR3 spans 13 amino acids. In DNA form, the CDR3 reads TGTGCCAGCATCTCGGGACAGGGGGCTGGAGCTTTCTTT. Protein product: CASISGQGAGAFF.

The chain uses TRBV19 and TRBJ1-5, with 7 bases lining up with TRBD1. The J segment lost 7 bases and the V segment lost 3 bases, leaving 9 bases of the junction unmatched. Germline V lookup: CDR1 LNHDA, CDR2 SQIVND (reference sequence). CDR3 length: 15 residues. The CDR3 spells CASSISRGPEQPQHF. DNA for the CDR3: TGTGCCAGTAGTATCTCAAGGGGGCCGGAGCAGCCCCAGCATTTT.

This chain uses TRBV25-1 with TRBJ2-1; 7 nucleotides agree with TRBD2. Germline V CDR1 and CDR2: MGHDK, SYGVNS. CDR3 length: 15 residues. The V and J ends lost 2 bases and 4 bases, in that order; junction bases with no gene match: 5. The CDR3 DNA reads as TGTGCCAGCAGTGAACCGGCGGGAGTGTACAATGAGCAGTTCTTC. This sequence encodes CASSEPAGVYNEQFF.

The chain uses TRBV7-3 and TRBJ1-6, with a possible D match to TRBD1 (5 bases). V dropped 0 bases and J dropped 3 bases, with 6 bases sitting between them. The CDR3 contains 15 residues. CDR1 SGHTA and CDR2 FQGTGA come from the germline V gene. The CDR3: CASSLTRDYNSPLHF. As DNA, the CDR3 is TGTGCCAGCAGCTTAACCAGGGACTATAATTCACCCCTCCACTTT.

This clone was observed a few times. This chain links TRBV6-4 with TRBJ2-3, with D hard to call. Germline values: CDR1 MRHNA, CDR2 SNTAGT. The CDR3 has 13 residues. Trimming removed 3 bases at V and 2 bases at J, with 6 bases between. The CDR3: CASSERVTDTQYF. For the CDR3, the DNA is TGTGCCAGCAGTGAAAGAGTCACAGATACGCAGTATTTT.

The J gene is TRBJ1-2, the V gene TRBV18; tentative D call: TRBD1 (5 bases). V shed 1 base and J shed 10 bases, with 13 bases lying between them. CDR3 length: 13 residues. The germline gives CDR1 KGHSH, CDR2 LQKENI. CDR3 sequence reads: CASSPQAGSAYTF. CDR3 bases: TGTGCCAGCTCACCACAGGCAGGGTCTGCCTACACCTTC. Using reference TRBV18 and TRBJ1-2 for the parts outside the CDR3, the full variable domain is NAGVMQNPRHLVRRRGQEARLRCSPMKGHSHVYWYRQLPEEGLKFMVYLQKENIIDESGMPKERFSAEFPKEGPSILRIQQVVRGDSAAYFCASSPQAGSAYTFGSGTRLTVV.

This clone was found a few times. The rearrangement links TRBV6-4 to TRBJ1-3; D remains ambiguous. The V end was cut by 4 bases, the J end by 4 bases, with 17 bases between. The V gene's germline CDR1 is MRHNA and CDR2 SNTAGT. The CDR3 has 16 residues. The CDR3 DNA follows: TGTGCCAGCAGTGCCCATAGCGCCGGTGTCGGAAACACCATATATTTT. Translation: CASSAHSAGVGNTIYF.